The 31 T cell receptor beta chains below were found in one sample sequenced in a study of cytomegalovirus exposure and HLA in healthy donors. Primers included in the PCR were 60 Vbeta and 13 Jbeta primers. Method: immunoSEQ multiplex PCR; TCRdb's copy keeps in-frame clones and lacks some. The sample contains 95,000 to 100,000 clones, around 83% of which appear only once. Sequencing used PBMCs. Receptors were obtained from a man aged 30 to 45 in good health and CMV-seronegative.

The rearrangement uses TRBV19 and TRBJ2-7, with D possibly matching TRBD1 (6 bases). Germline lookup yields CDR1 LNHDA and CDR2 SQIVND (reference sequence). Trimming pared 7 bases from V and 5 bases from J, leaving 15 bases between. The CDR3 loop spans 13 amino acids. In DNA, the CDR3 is TGTGCCAGTAAGCAGAGGGGGAATCACGAGCAGTACTTC. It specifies CASKQRGNHEQYF.

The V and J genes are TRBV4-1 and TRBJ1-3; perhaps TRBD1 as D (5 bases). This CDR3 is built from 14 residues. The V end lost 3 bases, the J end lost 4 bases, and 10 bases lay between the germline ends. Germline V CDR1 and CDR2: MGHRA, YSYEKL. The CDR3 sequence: CASSHAGQGNTIYF. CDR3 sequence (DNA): TGCGCCAGCAGCCACGCAGGACAAGGAAACACCATATATTTT.

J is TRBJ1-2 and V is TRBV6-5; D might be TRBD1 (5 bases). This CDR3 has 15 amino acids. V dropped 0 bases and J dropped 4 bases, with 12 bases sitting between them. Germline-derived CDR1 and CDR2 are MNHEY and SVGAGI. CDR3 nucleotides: TGTGCCAGCAGTTACTCCGAAGGGGATACCTATGGCTACACCTTC. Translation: CASSYSEGDTYGYTF.

The CDR3 region has the DNA TGTGCCGGAAAGCGGGGGGGCCAGGAGACCCAGTACTTC. This translates into CAGKRGGQETQYF. The chain employs TRBV5-4 and TRBJ2-5; 10 bases fit TRBD2. V was clipped by 10 bases and J by 5 bases; unmatched bases: 8. This CDR3 has 13 residues. Germline values: CDR1 SGHNT, CDR2 YYREEE (reference sequence).

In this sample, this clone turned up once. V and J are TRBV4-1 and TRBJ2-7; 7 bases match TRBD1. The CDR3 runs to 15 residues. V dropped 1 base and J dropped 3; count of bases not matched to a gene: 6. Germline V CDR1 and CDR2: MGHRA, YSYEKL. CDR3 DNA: TGCGCCAGCAGCCAAGGCCGGGACAGCTACTACGAGCAGTACTTC. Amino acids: CASSQGRDSYYEQYF.

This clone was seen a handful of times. The CDR3 is CASRGVPSSYNSPLHF. Written as DNA, the CDR3 is TGTGCCAGCAGAGGGGTTCCGAGCTCCTATAATTCACCCCTCCACTTT. J is TRBJ1-6 and V is TRBV6-9; TRBD1 is a possible D gene (5 bases). The CDR3 spans 16 residues. The V gene's germline CDR1 is MNHGY and CDR2 SVAAGI. Trimming removed 6 bases from V and 0 bases from J, with 12 bases in between.

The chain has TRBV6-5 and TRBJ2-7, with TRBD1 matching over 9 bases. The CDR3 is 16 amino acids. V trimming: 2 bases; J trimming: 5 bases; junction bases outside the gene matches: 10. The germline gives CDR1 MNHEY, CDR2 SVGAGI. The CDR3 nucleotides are TGTGCCAGCAGTTACCGAGTGGGGACAGGGTCCCACGAGCAGTACTTC. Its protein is CASSYRVGTGSHEQYF.

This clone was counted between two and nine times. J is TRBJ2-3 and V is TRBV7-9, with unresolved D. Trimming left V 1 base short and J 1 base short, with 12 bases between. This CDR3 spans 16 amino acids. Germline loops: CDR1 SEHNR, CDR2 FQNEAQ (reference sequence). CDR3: CASSLGGSPGTDTQYF. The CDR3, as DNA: TGTGCCAGCAGCTTAGGCGGCTCTCCGGGCACAGATACGCAGTATTTT.

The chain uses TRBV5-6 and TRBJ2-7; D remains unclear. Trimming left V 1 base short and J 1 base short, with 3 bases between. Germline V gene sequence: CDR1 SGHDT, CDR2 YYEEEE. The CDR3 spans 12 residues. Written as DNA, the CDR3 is TGTGCCAGCAGCTTGCCATCCTACGAGCAGTACTTC. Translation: CASSLPSYEQYF.

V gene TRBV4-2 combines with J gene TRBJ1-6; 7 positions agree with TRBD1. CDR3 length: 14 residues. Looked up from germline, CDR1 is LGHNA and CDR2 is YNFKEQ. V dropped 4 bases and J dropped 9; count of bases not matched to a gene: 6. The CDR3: CASSLQGPGSPLHF. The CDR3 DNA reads TGTGCCAGCAGCCTACAGGGGCCTGGTTCACCCCTCCACTTT.

The CDR3 coding sequence is TGTGCCAGCAGCTTAAAGGGGGGGGTGTCTCCTGGCTACGAGCAGTACTTC. Its translation is CASSLKGGVSPGYEQYF. The chain uses TRBV7-9 and TRBJ2-7, with D possibly matching TRBD2 (7 bases). The CDR3 runs to 17 residues. Per germline, CDR1 SEHNR and CDR2 FQNEAQ (reference sequence). Trimming removed 2 bases at V and 3 bases at J, with 20 bases between. The full variable domain, rest sourced from reference TRBV7-9 and TRBJ2-7, is DTGVSQNPRHKITKRGQNVTFRCDPISEHNRLYWYRQTLGQGPEFLTYFQNEAQLEKSRLLSDRFSAERPKGSFSTLEIQRTEQGDSAMYLCASSLKGGVSPGYEQYFGPGTRLTVT.

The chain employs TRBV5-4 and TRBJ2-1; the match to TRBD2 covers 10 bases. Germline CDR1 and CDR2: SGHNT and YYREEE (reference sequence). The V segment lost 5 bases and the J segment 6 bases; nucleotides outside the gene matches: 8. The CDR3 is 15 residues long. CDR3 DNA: TGTGCCAGCAGGTCGCTAGCGGGGGACCTCAATGAGCAGTTCTTC. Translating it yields CASRSLAGDLNEQFF.

The CDR3 sequence: CASSIEEGRQPQHF. CDR3 nucleotide sequence: TGTGCCAGTAGTATAGAGGAGGGCAGGCAGCCCCAGCATTTT. V gene TRBV19 combines with J gene TRBJ1-5; D ambiguous. This CDR3 is 14 amino acids long. With 0 bases removed from V and 7 bases from J, the gap between germline ends came to 10 bases. Germline-derived CDR1 and CDR2 are LNHDA and SQIVND (reference sequence).

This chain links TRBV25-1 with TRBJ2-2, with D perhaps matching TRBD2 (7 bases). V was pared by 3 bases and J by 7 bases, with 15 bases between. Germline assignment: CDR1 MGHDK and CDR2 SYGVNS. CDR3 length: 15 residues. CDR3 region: CASSDRGAIVGELFF. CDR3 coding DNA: TGTGCCAGCAGTGACCGGGGGGCCATAGTCGGGGAGCTGTTTTTT.

The CDR3 DNA is TGTGCCAGCAGCGTAACAGGGGTTCTGTATTTT. Protein sequence: CASSVTGVLYF. The chain recombines TRBV28 with TRBJ2-3, with 7 bases matching TRBD1. The CDR3 is made up of 11 amino acids. Losses at the gene ends were 6 bases for V and 14 bases for J; bases not matched to a gene: 8. From germline, CDR1 is MDHEN and CDR2 SYDVKM.

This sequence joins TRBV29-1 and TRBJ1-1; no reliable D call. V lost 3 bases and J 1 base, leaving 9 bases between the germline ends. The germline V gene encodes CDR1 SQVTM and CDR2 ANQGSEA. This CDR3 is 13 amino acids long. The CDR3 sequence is CSVDSGRNTEAFF. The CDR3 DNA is TGCAGCGTTGATTCGGGTAGGAACACTGAAGCTTTCTTT.

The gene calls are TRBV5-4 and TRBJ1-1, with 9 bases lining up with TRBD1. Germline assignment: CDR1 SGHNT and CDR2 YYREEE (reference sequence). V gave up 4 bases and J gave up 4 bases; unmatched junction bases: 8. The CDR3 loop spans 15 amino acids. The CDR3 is CASSNRQGQGTEAFF. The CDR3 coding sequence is TGTGCCAGCAGCAACAGACAGGGACAGGGCACTGAAGCTTTCTTT.

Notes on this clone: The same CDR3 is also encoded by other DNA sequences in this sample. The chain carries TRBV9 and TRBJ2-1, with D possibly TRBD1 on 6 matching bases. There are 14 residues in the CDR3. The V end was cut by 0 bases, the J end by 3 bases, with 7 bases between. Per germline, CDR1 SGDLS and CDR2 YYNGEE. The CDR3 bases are TGTGCCAGCAGCGTAGCAGGGGACTACAATGAGCAGTTCTTC. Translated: CASSVAGDYNEQFF.

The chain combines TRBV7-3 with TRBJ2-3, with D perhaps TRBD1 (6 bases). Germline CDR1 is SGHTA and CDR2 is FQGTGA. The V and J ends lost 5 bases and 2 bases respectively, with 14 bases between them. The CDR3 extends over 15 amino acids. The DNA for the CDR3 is TGTGCCAGCAGCCCGACCGACAGGACCACAGATACGCAGTATTTT. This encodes CASSPTDRTTDTQYF.

The CDR3 spells CASRLAWGAGDEQFF. Written as DNA, the CDR3 is TGTGCCAGCAGACTGGCTTGGGGAGCGGGAGATGAGCAGTTCTTC. V gene TRBV27 combines with J gene TRBJ2-1; 8 bases are shared with TRBD2. Looked up from germline, CDR1 is MNHEY and CDR2 is SMNVEV (reference sequence). The V gene end was trimmed by 6 bases and the J gene end by 8 bases; junction bases not matched to a gene: 12. CDR3 length equals 15 residues.

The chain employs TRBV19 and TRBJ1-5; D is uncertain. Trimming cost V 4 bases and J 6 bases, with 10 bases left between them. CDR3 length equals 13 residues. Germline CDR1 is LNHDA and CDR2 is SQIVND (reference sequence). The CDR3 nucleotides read TGTGCCAGTAGTAGAGGGAACACTCAGCCCCAGCATTTT. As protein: CASSRGNTQPQHF.

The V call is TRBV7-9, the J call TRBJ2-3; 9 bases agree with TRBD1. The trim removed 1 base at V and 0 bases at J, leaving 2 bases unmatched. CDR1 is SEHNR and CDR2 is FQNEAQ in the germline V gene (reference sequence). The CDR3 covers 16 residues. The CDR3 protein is CASSLGTGASTDTQYF. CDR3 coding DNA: TGTGCCAGCAGCTTAGGGACAGGGGCTAGCACAGATACGCAGTATTTT. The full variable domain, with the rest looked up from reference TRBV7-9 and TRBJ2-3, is DTGVSQNPRHKITKRGQNVTFRCDPISEHNRLYWYRQTLGQGPEFLTYFQNEAQLEKSRLLSDRFSAERPKGSFSTLEIQRTEQGDSAMYLCASSLGTGASTDTQYFGPGTRLTVL.

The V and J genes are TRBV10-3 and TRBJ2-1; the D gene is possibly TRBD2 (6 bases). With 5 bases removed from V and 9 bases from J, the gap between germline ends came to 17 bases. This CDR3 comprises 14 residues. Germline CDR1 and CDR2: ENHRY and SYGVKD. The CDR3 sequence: CAISPEGRRSEQFF. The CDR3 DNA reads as TGTGCCATCAGTCCGGAGGGGAGACGGAGTGAGCAGTTCTTC.

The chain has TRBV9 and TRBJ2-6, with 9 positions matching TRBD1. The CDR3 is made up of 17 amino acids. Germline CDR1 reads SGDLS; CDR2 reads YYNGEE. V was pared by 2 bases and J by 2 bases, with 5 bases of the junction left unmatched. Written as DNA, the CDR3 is TGTGCCAGCAGCGTTAGGACAGGGGTCCCTGGGGCCAACGTCCTGACTTTC. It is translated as CASSVRTGVPGANVLTF. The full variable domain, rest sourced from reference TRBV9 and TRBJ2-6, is DSGVTQTPKHLITATGQRVTLRCSPRSGDLSVYWYQQSLDQGLQFLIQYYNGEERAKGNILERFSAQQFPDLHSELNLSSLELGDSALYFCASSVRTGVPGANVLTFGAGSRLTVL.

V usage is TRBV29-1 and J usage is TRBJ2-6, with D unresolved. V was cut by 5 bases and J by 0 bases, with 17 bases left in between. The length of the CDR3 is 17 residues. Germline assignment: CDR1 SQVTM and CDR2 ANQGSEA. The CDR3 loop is CSVFFVEEFSGANVLTF. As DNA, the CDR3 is TGCAGCGTTTTTTTTGTAGAGGAATTCTCTGGGGCCAACGTCCTGACTTTC.

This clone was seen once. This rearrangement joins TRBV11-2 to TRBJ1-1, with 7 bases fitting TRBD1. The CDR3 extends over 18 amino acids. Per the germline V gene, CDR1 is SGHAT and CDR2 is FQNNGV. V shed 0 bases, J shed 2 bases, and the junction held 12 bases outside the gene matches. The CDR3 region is CASSLDLRGRVPNTEAFF. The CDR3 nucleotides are TGTGCCAGCAGCTTAGATCTGAGGGGGCGCGTCCCCAACACTGAAGCTTTCTTT.

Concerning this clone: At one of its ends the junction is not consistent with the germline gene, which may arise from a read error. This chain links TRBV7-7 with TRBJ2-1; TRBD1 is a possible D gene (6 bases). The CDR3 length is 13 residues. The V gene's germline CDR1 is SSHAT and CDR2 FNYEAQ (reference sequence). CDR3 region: CASSLGHRDEQFF. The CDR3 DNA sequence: TGTGCTAGCAGCTTGGGACACCGGGATGAGCAGTTCTTC.

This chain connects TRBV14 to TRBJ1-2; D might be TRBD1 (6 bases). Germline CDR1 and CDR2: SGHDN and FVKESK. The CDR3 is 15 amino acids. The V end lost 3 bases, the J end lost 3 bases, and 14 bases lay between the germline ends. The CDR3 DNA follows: TGTGCCAGCAGCCACGAAGGACAGCCCTACTATGGCTACACCTTC. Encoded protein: CASSHEGQPYYGYTF.

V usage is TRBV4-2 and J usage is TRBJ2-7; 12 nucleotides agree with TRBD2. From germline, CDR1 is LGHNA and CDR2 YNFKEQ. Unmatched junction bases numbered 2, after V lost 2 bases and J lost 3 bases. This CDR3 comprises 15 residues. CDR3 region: CASSQQTSGSYEQYF. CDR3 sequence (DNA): TGTGCCAGCAGCCAACAGACTAGCGGGAGCTACGAGCAGTACTTC.

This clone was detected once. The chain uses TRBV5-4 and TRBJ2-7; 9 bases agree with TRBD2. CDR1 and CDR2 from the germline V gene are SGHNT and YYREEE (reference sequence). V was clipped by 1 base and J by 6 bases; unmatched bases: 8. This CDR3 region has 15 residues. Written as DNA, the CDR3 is TGTGCCAGCAGCTTGAAGCGGGAGGTCCCTCGCGAGCAGTACTTC. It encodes CASSLKREVPREQYF.

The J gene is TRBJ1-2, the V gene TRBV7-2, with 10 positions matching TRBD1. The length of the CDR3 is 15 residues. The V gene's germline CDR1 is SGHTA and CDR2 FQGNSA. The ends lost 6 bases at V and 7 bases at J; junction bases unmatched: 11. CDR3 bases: TGTGCCAGCAGTTTAAACCGGGACAGGGGAGGTGGCTACACCTTC. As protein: CASSLNRDRGGGYTF.